This T cell receptor (beta chain) was recorded in a study of CD8+ T cells in alopecia areata. Study results and limitations: It was lesional scalp, especially alopecia totalis/universalis, that showed higher clonality than normal scalp. Mouse data revealed clearer TCR sharing than patient data did, a gap possibly tied to HLA.

Details on this clone: Its antigen remains unidentified.

Reverse transcription of extracted RNA yielded cDNA, which provided the sequencing template. The method was immunoSEQ multiplex PCR; TCRdb's version includes in-frame clones alone and lacks a portion of them. Counted here are 90,000 to 130,000 clones, over 55% occurring once; the ten biggest clones make up roughly a quarter. Specimens obtained from alopecia areata patients comprised lesional scalp punch biopsies and peripheral blood. Sorting from PBMCs produced CD4+ and CD8+ T cells. Sample: NKG2D-low CD8+ T cells sorted from blood. The clonotype was recovered from a human donor with alopecia areata.

CDR3 residues: CASSVGTDYYEQYF. CDR3 coding DNA: TGTGCCAGCAGCGTAGGGACAGACTACTACGAGCAGTACTTC. The chain carries TRBV9 and TRBJ2-7, with a weak D call TRBD1 (6 bases). The CDR3 has 14 amino acids. Trimming removed 0 bases at V and 3 bases at J, with 10 bases between. Germline CDR1 and CDR2: SGDLS and YYNGEE.